The rows below give T cell receptor beta chains drawn from one sample of a study of cytomegalovirus exposure and HLA in healthy donors. Clones were sequenced by immunoSEQ multiplex PCR, and TCRdb holds only the in-frame ones, with some missing. This table has 120,000 or so clones, 74% appearing once. The sequencing input was PBMCs. All receptors derive from a woman between 50 and 59 years old in good health and CMV-seropositive. Both conserved end residues are part of each CDR3. The D gene is left open where the match is weak. The size field is filled for only some rows; it gives once, few, many or a size class.

.	TRBJ2-7	TRBV7-9	TRBD1	CASSSGTERPEQYF	TGTGCCAGCAGCTCCGGGACAGAACGTCCCGAGCAGTACTTC
.	TRBJ2-7	TRBV11-2	TRBD1	CASSRTGSGEQYF	TGTGCCAGCAGCCGGACAGGCTCTGGCGAGCAGTACTTC
.	TRBJ1-2	TRBV4-2	TRBD1	CASSQDRTGGDYGYTF	TGTGCCAGCAGCCAAGATAGGACAGGGGGCGACTATGGCTACACCTTC
.	TRBJ2-3	TRBV4-2	.	CASSLINGRPGTDTQYF	TGTGCCAGCAGCCTGATCAATGGGCGGCCGGGGACAGATACGCAGTATTTT
.	TRBJ2-1	TRBV5-6	.	CASSEGTLWDEQFF	TGTGCCAGCAGCGAGGGGACTCTCTGGGATGAGCAGTTCTTC
once	TRBJ1-3	TRBV5-1	TRBD1	CASSLAKGAASGNTIYF	TGCGCCAGCAGCTTGGCCAAGGGGGCAGCGTCTGGAAACACCATATATTTT
.	TRBJ2-2	TRBV18	TRBD1	CASSPDRVGTGELFF	TGTGCCAGCTCACCTGACAGGGTCGGAACCGGGGAGCTGTTTTTT
.	TRBJ2-6	TRBV15	.	CATTRRAGAGANVLTF	TGTGCCACCACCCGCCGGGCAGGGGCTGGGGCCAACGTCCTGACTTTC
once	TRBJ2-2	TRBV18	TRBD1	CASSPRQGWTGELFF	TGTGCCAGCTCACCCCGACAGGGTTGGACCGGGGAGCTGTTTTTT
.	TRBJ1-1	TRBV19	.	CASSIKGWEGGLNTEAFF	TGTGCCAGTAGTATAAAGGGGTGGGAGGGAGGTTTGAACACTGAAGCTTTCTTT
.	TRBJ2-7	TRBV7-8	.	CASSLGGGVEQYF	TGTGCCAGCAGCTTAGGAGGGGGAGTCGAGCAGTACTTC
.	TRBJ1-4	TRBV5-4	.	CASSLGGGINEKLFF	TGTGCCAGCAGCCTTGGAGGAGGGATTAATGAAAAACTGTTTTTT
.	TRBJ1-1	TRBV5-1	.	CASSLAVTGGTEAFF	TGCGCCAGCAGCTTGGCCGTCACAGGAGGGACTGAAGCTTTCTTT
.	TRBJ1-1	TRBV18	.	CASSPPSRRGTEAFF	TGTGCCAGCTCACCACCGAGCCGGCGGGGCACTGAAGCTTTCTTT
.	TRBJ2-6	TRBV6-4	.	CASSVGPSGANVLTF	TGTGCCAGCAGTGTTGGGCCCTCTGGGGCCAACGTCCTGACTTTC
few	TRBJ1-5	TRBV27	TRBD1	CASRWTGDGASNQPQHF	TGTGCCAGCAGGTGGACAGGGGATGGGGCTAGCAATCAGCCCCAGCATTTT
.	TRBJ1-1	TRBV6-1	.	CASSESPDHEAFF	TGTGCCAGCAGTGAATCACCAGATCATGAAGCTTTCTTT
.	TRBJ2-3	TRBV28	TRBD1	CASSPVGQSTDTQYF	TGTGCCAGCAGTCCAGTGGGACAGAGCACAGATACGCAGTATTTT
once	TRBJ2-5	TRBV18	TRBD1	CASSQDRVGETQYF	TGTGCCAGCTCTCAGGACAGGGTTGGGGAGACCCAGTACTTC
.	TRBJ2-2	TRBV13	TRBD1	CASSRRGLDTGELFF	TGTGCCAGCAGCCGCAGGGGGCTTGACACCGGGGAGCTGTTTTTT
.	TRBJ2-3	TRBV27	TRBD1	CASEYPGQGAYF	TGTGCCAGCGAGTATCCGGGACAGGGTGCGTATTTT
.	TRBJ2-5	TRBV11-2	TRBD2	CASSLGLAGLRETQYF	TGTGCCAGCAGCTTAGGTCTAGCGGGGTTAAGGGAGACCCAGTACTTC
few	TRBJ1-5	TRBV6-1	TRBD1	CASSDLTGVYQPQHF	TGTGCCAGCAGTGATTTGACAGGGGTATATCAGCCCCAGCATTTT
.	TRBJ2-3	TRBV4-3	.	CASSGGGHTSTDTQYF	TGCGCCAGCAGCGGGGGGGGGCATACTAGCACAGATACGCAGTATTTT
.	TRBJ2-6	TRBV30	.	CAWSDRAFGANVLTF	TGTGCCTGGAGTGACAGGGCTTTCGGGGCCAACGTCCTGACTTTC
.	TRBJ1-2	TRBV6-6	.	CASSYSAGDYGYTF	TGTGCCAGCAGTTACTCGGCAGGGGACTATGGCTACACCTTC
.	TRBJ2-1	TRBV19	TRBD2	CASSTGLDNEQFF	TGTGCCAGTAGTACAGGACTAGACAATGAGCAGTTCTTC
.	TRBJ2-1	TRBV18	.	CASSPPGAEQFF	TGTGCCAGCTCACCCCCAGGGGCTGAGCAGTTCTTC
.	TRBJ2-4	TRBV7-2	.	CASSDPGLSNIQYF	TGTGCCAGCAGCGATCCGGGACTTTCAAACATTCAGTACTTC
.	TRBJ2-3	TRBV29-1	TRBD2	CSVEPGLSRADTQYF	TGCAGCGTTGAGCCGGGACTAAGCAGGGCAGATACGCAGTATTTT
few	TRBJ1-2	TRBV12-5	.	CASGPGNGGYTF	TGTGCTAGTGGCCCGGGAAACGGGGGCTACACCTTC
.	TRBJ2-1	TRBV4-1	TRBD2	CASSQVLAGSGEQFF	TGCGCCAGCAGCCAAGTTCTAGCGGGGTCTGGTGAGCAGTTCTTC
.	TRBJ2-3	TRBV4-2	TRBD2	CASSQDPVSGGSYTDTQYF	TGTGCCAGCAGCCAAGATCCGGTTAGCGGGGGGTCTTACACAGATACGCAGTATTTT
.	TRBJ2-3	TRBV6-6	.	CASSHPTGFTQYF	TGTGCCAGCAGTCACCCAACAGGTTTTACGCAGTATTTT
.	TRBJ1-1	TRBV11-2	.	CASNHRDSSPLEAFF	TGTGCCAGCAACCACAGGGATTCATCTCCCCTTGAAGCTTTCTTT
few	TRBJ2-7	TRBV5-4	.	CASSPASAFRDEQYF	TGTGCCAGCAGCCCAGCGTCCGCTTTCCGAGACGAGCAGTACTTC
.	TRBJ2-2	TRBV7-6	.	CASRQSNTGELFF	TGTGCCAGCCGACAATCGAACACCGGGGAGCTGTTTTTT
.	TRBJ1-1	TRBV19	TRBD1	CASSRGAGGVGTEAFF	TGTGCCAGTAGTAGAGGGGCAGGGGGTGTGGGCACTGAAGCTTTCTTT
few	TRBJ2-1	TRBV10-2	.	CASSEASYNEQFF	TGCGCCAGCAGTGAGGCGTCCTACAATGAGCAGTTCTTC
.	TRBJ2-1	TRBV19	.	CASSIRRPSNGNEQFF	TGTGCCAGTAGTATCCGGCGACCTTCCAACGGGAATGAGCAGTTCTTC
few	TRBJ2-1	TRBV19	TRBD2	CASSVPGLAGVGGNEQFF	TGTGCCAGTAGCGTACCGGGACTAGCGGGAGTGGGCGGCAATGAGCAGTTCTTC
.	TRBJ2-1	TRBV29-1	TRBD2	CSVARGGSYNEQFF	TGCAGCGTCGCAAGGGGCGGGAGTTACAATGAGCAGTTCTTC